This T cell receptor (beta chain) was captured by sequencing in a study of human T cells and chemical hapten exposure. Regarding time point: healthy volunteer bleed at 2 weeks. Unfractionated whole blood was the source of the extracted total RNA. This CDR3 spans 16 amino acids. The ends were cut back, 1 base at V and 7 bases at J, with 19 bases in the middle. In germline, CDR1 is MNHEY, CDR2 SMNVEV (reference sequence). One entry per CDR3 protein results from TCRdb running MiXCR on the RACE reads. The sample consists of around 45,000 distinct CDR3 sequences, 3.5% to 5% of them appearing once. Material: whole blood. The receptor was isolated from a human donor in good health. Some clones in this sample may be carry-over from other donors' samples. The chain carries TRBV27 and TRBJ1-1; D is unresolved. CDR3 region: CASSLFPGGRPYEAFF. The CDR3 nucleotides are TGTGCCAGCAGTTTATTTCCGGGAGGTCGGCCCTATGAAGCTTTCTTT.